This T cell receptor beta chain stems from a study of blood T cell repertoires in COVID-19. On the study more broadly: Italy, Spain and the United States were the sources of the convalescent and acute COVID-19 samples. In each case, the material was cDNA or gDNA derived from T cells, B-cell-depleted T cells, or PBMCs.

Looked up from germline, CDR1 is GTSNPN and CDR2 is SVGIG (reference sequence). This CDR3 contains 14 residues. Trimming took 2 bases from V and 7 from J, leaving 12 bases between them. Original processing notes: Reference gene primer amplification in the assay estimated nucleated cell counts. Assay: immunoSEQ multiplex PCR; the TCRdb copy retains only in-frame clones and omits some. That table is the source of V, J and clone size, and D and trimming were worked out from the DNA. The sample has 45,000 to 65,000 clones; roughly 86% are singletons. Sequenced: peripheral blood. This TCR was recovered from a man aged 80 or over with active or convalescent COVID-19. The V gene is TRBV30, the J gene TRBJ1-6; possibly TRBD1 for D (6 bases). CDR3 nucleotide sequence: TGTGCCTGGAGTCTTATTACAGGGAATTCACCCCTCCACTTT. It encodes CAWSLITGNSPLHF.